This entry concerns a single TCR beta chain. The data were taken from a study of blood T cell repertoires in COVID-19. Turning to the study itself: Samples of COVID-19 (acute and convalescent) were obtained from the United States, Italy and Spain.

The authors' processing: Reference gene primer amplification gave nucleated cell count estimates. Only in-frame clones appear in the TCRdb table, and some are missing; sequencing was by immunoSEQ multiplex PCR. That table is the source of V, J and clone size, and D and trimming were worked out from the DNA. The sample holds roughly 120,000 clones, over 80% seen once. In germline, CDR1 is LNHDA, CDR2 SQIVND (reference sequence). The CDR3 covers 12 residues. Trimming pared 1 base from V and 5 bases from J, leaving 5 bases between. V usage is TRBV19 and J usage is TRBJ1-1; no firm D call. The sequencing input was peripheral blood. This receptor was obtained from a man aged 30 to 39 with acute or convalescent COVID-19. CDR3 amino acids: CASSIGITEAFF. In DNA form, the CDR3 reads TGTGCCAGTAGTATAGGTATAACTGAAGCTTTCTTT.